This passage covers 21 T cell receptor beta chains from one sample sequenced in a study of shared clonotypes between healthy human individuals. The table came from immunoSEQ multiplex PCR; TCRdb's copy has only in-frame clones and leaves some out. Among 740,000 or so clones listed, around four fifths were seen once. The sequenced sample consisted of memory CD4+ T cells sorted from blood. Subset defined: CD45RA-negative fraction. The receptors were gathered from a woman under 40 in good health.

This chain joins TRBV6-5 and TRBJ2-1, with TRBD2 matching over 11 bases. The CDR3 extends over 16 amino acids. Per germline, CDR1 MNHEY and CDR2 SVGAGI. The junction had 7 bases not matched to a gene; V was cut back by 2 bases and J by 7 bases. The chain's CDR3 is CASSYPTSGIGNEQFF. CDR3 sequence (DNA): TGTGCCAGCAGTTACCCGACTAGCGGGATAGGGAATGAGCAGTTCTTC.

V and J are TRBV29-1 and TRBJ2-2; D ambiguous. Germline V lookup: CDR1 SQVTM, CDR2 ANQGSEA. V lost 4 bases and J 3 bases, leaving 9 bases between the germline ends. This CDR3 is 13 amino acids long. The CDR3 loop reads CSVARFYTGELFF. In DNA form, the CDR3 reads TGCAGCGTTGCTAGGTTTTACACCGGGGAGCTGTTTTTT.

Of note for this clone: A read error is possible here, since a much larger clone lies one base away. The chain is built from TRBV7-8 and TRBJ2-7; D not resolved. The V gene lost 5 bases and the J gene lost 4 bases, with 6 bases spanning the gap. This CDR3 contains 11 residues. The germline gives CDR1 SGHVS, CDR2 FQNEAQ. CDR3: CASSGQYEQYF. In DNA, the CDR3 is TGTGCCAGCAGCGGGCAGTACGAGCAGTACTTC.

The rearrangement joins TRBV6-7 to TRBJ2-5, with D possibly matching TRBD2 (6 bases). TRBV6-7 is an open reading frame, and its role is uncertain. This CDR3 has 14 amino acids. Trimming pared 6 bases from V and 3 bases from J, leaving 14 bases between. The DNA for the CDR3 is TGTGCCAGCAGATCCTGGTCGGGGGAAGAGACCCAGTACTTC. Protein: CASRSWSGEETQYF.

This clone was detected a few times. The chain joins TRBV28 to TRBJ1-1; D remains ambiguous. The CDR3 is 12 amino acids. CDR1 is MDHEN, CDR2 SYDVKM, per germline. Trimming removed 10 bases from V and 1 base from J, with 10 bases in between. CDR3 amino acids: CATGRGNTEAFF. CDR3 bases: TGTGCCACAGGACGGGGGAACACTGAAGCTTTCTTT.

This clone was recorded a few times. This chain links TRBV19 with TRBJ2-2; 9 bases agree with TRBD2. This CDR3 region has 15 residues. The junction had 4 bases not matched to a gene; V was cut back by 6 bases and J by 2 bases. The germline CDR1 and CDR2 sequences are LNHDA and SQIVND (reference sequence). The CDR3 region has the DNA TGTGCCAGTAGGCTAGCGGGGATAAACACCGGGGAGCTGTTTTTT. Its protein product is CASRLAGINTGELFF.

Regarding this clone: This sample also contains other DNA sequences that code for the same CDR3. CDR3 nucleotide sequence: TGCGCCAGCAGCTTACAGGGACAGGCCACTGAAGCTTTCTTT. Protein sequence: CASSLQGQATEAFF. The chain couples TRBV5-1 to TRBJ1-1; TRBD1 matches at 8 bases. Germline lookup yields CDR1 SGHRS and CDR2 YFSETQ. The junction had 4 bases not matched to a gene; V was cut back by 2 bases and J by 4 bases. CDR3 size: 14 residues.

The rearrangement uses TRBV28 and TRBJ2-3; TRBD2 is a possible D gene (6 bases). CDR1 is MDHEN, CDR2 SYDVKM, per germline. V was pared by 4 bases and J by 3 bases, with 14 bases between. The CDR3 runs to 15 residues. CDR3 in amino acids: CASSSGGGMTDTQYF. The CDR3, as DNA: TGTGCCAGCAGTTCCGGCGGAGGGATGACAGATACGCAGTATTTT. Filled out from reference TRBV28 and TRBJ2-3, the complete variable domain reads DVKVTQSSRYLVKRTGEKVFLECVQDMDHENMFWYRQDPGLGLRLIYFSYDVKMKEKGDIPEGYSVSREKKERFSLILESASTNQTSMYLCASSSGGGMTDTQYFGPGTRLTVL.

The genes are TRBV6-5 and TRBJ1-2; D is perhaps TRBD1 (5 bases). V was cut by 5 bases and J by 4 bases, with 8 bases left in between. The V gene's germline CDR1 is MNHEY and CDR2 SVGAGI. The CDR3 spans 12 residues. CDR3 amino acids: CASSPGAYGYTF. The CDR3, as DNA: TGTGCCAGCAGTCCCGGGGCCTATGGCTACACCTTC.

The chain combines TRBV7-2 with TRBJ2-7; 8 bases are shared with TRBD2. Germline CDR1 and CDR2: SGHTA and FQGNSA. The CDR3 is made up of 15 amino acids. The V segment lost 2 bases and the J segment 1 base; nucleotides outside the gene matches: 4. Here the CDR3 reads CASSLSGSVSYEQYF. CDR3 in DNA: TGTGCCAGCAGCTTAAGCGGGAGTGTTTCCTACGAGCAGTACTTC. The full variable domain, rest sourced from reference TRBV7-2 and TRBJ2-7, is GAGVSQSPSNKVTEKGKDVELRCDPISGHTALYWYRQSLGQGLEFLIYFQGNSAPDKSGLPSDRFSAERTGGSVSTLTIQRTQQEDSAVYLCASSLSGSVSYEQYFGPGTRLTVT.

This chain joins TRBV15 and TRBJ1-1, with D unresolved. This CDR3 has 15 amino acids. V was pared by 0 bases and J by 1 base, with 9 bases between. Germline lookup yields CDR1 LNHNV and CDR2 YYDKDF (reference sequence). The CDR3 nucleotides are TGTGCCACCAGCAGAGATAACAGCCCGAACACTGAAGCTTTCTTT. Its protein product is CATSRDNSPNTEAFF.

The gene calls are TRBV23-1 and TRBJ2-7; D may be TRBD1 or TRBD2 (5 bases each). TRBV23-1 is placed among ORFs of uncertain function. This CDR3 comprises 15 residues. The V and J ends lost 5 bases and 3 bases respectively, with 17 bases between them. CDR3 amino acids: CASSVNRDRHYEQYF. The CDR3 nucleotides read TGCGCCAGCAGTGTCAACCGGGACCGACACTACGAGCAGTACTTC.

The chain is built from TRBV7-2 and TRBJ2-2; D gene unclear. This CDR3 contains 17 residues. Germline V CDR1 and CDR2: SGHTA, FQGNSA. Trimming removed 1 base from V and 5 bases from J, with 17 bases in between. CDR3 sequence reads: CASSLVVARSRTGELFF. CDR3 nucleotides: TGTGCCAGCAGCTTAGTGGTTGCGCGATCGAGGACCGGGGAGCTGTTTTTT. Full variable domain (missing parts from reference TRBV7-2 and TRBJ2-2): GAGVSQSPSNKVTEKGKDVELRCDPISGHTALYWYRQSLGQGLEFLIYFQGNSAPDKSGLPSDRFSAERTGGSVSTLTIQRTQQEDSAVYLCASSLVVARSRTGELFFGEGSRLTVL.

The CDR3 sequence is CAWEAGGRSDTQYF. The CDR3 coding sequence is TGTGCCTGGGAAGCGGGAGGGAGGTCAGATACGCAGTATTTT. The chain has TRBV30 and TRBJ2-3, with 10 bases lining up with TRBD2. The germline V gene has CDR1 GTSNPN and CDR2 SVGIG (reference sequence). The CDR3 consists of 14 residues. After removal of 5 bases from V and 4 bases from J, the junction contained 6 bases not matched to a gene.

This clone was counted at least ten times. The chain links TRBV10-2 to TRBJ2-3; 10 bases are a match to TRBD2. V dropped 6 bases and J dropped 3; count of bases not matched to a gene: 3. From germline, CDR1 is WSHSY and CDR2 SAAADI. The CDR3 contains 14 residues. The CDR3, as DNA: TGCGCCAGCAGAACTAGCGGGAAAACAGATACGCAGTATTTT. It yields the protein CASRTSGKTDTQYF.

This clone was observed a handful of times. J is TRBJ2-5 and V is TRBV5-1, with D hard to call. CDR1 is SGHRS, CDR2 YFSETQ, per germline. The CDR3 covers 14 residues. V lost 3 bases and J 3 bases, leaving 12 bases between the germline ends. The CDR3 nucleotides are TGCGCCAGCAGCTCGATGACCGCGGAAGAGACCCAGTACTTC. Translating gives CASSSMTAEETQYF.

The CDR3 reads CASSQSSGGSYEQYF. The CDR3 DNA follows: TGTGCCAGCAGTCAGTCGTCAGGGGGCTCCTACGAGCAGTACTTC. The chain uses TRBV28 and TRBJ2-7; 7 bases fit TRBD1. The CDR3 loop spans 15 amino acids. The junction had 7 bases not matched to a gene; V was cut back by 5 bases and J by 0 bases. CDR1 and CDR2 from the germline V gene are MDHEN and SYDVKM.

This chain joins TRBV18 and TRBJ1-1; D perhaps matches TRBD1 (6 bases). Trimming stripped 3 bases from V and 1 base from J, with 18 bases between. In germline, CDR1 is KGHSH, CDR2 LQKENI. CDR3 length: 17 amino acids. CDR3 amino acids: CASSPNADSYSNTEAFF. As DNA, the CDR3 is TGTGCCAGCTCACCCAACGCGGACAGTTACTCGAACACTGAAGCTTTCTTT. The variable domain in full, with the rest retrieved from reference TRBV18 and TRBJ1-1, is NAGVMQNPRHLVRRRGQEARLRCSPMKGHSHVYWYRQLPEEGLKFMVYLQKENIIDESGMPKERFSAEFPKEGPSILRIQQVVRGDSAAYFCASSPNADSYSNTEAFFGQGTRLTVV.

V gene TRBV11-3 combines with J gene TRBJ2-1; unclear D gene. The CDR3 loop spans 15 amino acids. CDR1 is SGHNT and CDR2 is YENEEA in the germline V gene. V was shortened by 5 bases and J by 7 bases, with 18 bases between the two germline ends. The CDR3 loop is CASSPGASIPNEQFF. In DNA, the CDR3 is TGTGCCAGCAGCCCGGGCGCTTCCATCCCGAATGAGCAGTTCTTC.

This rearrangement joins TRBV28 to TRBJ1-1; D uncertain. Germline V lookup: CDR1 MDHEN, CDR2 SYDVKM. The length of the CDR3 is 13 residues. The V end lost 5 bases, the J end lost 2 bases, and 9 bases lay between the germline ends. CDR3: CASSANYNTEAFF. CDR3 nucleotides: TGTGCCAGCAGTGCCAATTATAACACTGAAGCTTTCTTT.

This clone came up once. The CDR3 DNA follows: TGTGCCAGCAGCGAGGCGACTCGACAAGAGACCCAGTACTTC. As protein: CASSEATRQETQYF. The chain joins TRBV5-4 to TRBJ2-5; D remains ambiguous. The CDR3 runs to 14 residues. Germline V lookup: CDR1 SGHNT, CDR2 YYREEE (reference sequence). V was trimmed by 4 bases and J by 2 bases, leaving 12 bases between them.